What follows are 26 T cell receptor beta chains derived from one specimen sequenced in a study of cytomegalovirus exposure and HLA in healthy donors. Use of 60 Vbeta and 13 Jbeta primers characterized the PCR. Method: immunoSEQ multiplex PCR; TCRdb's copy keeps in-frame clones and lacks some. In the table there are roughly 180,000 clones, 85% of which are singletons. Sequencing was done on a sample of PBMCs. All receptors derive from a boy aged 2-15 years in good health and CMV-seronegative.

The chain recombines TRBV7-7 with TRBJ1-1; D gene unclear. Per the germline V gene, CDR1 is SSHAT and CDR2 is FNYEAQ (reference sequence). The CDR3 covers 15 residues. V lost 5 bases and J 0 bases, leaving 13 bases between the germline ends. The CDR3 spells CASSLANEMNTEAFF. The DNA for the CDR3 is TGTGCCAGCAGCCTCGCCAACGAGATGAACACTGAAGCTTTCTTT.

The chain is built from TRBV4-2 and TRBJ2-7; D is uncertain. The CDR3 totals 16 residues. V dropped 0 bases and J dropped 2 bases, with 14 bases sitting between them. Germline V lookup: CDR1 LGHNA, CDR2 YNFKEQ. The CDR3 loop reads CASSQDGLEPAYEQYF. The CDR3 DNA reads TGTGCCAGCAGCCAAGATGGGCTCGAGCCGGCCTACGAGCAGTACTTC.

The V and J genes are TRBV7-2 and TRBJ1-1, with D possibly matching TRBD1 (6 bases). Germline values: CDR1 SGHTA, CDR2 FQGNSA. V was cut by 4 bases and J by 5 bases, with 14 bases left in between. The CDR3 has 14 residues. The CDR3 DNA sequence: TGTGCCAGCAGCTCACAGGGACGACAAACTGAAGCTTTCTTT. Its protein product is CASSSQGRQTEAFF.

The CDR3 nucleotides read TGTGCCAGCAGCTTGGCCGGACAGATCTACGAGCAGTACGTC. Protein sequence: CASSLAGQIYEQYV. V is TRBV5-4 and J is TRBJ2-7, with D perhaps matching TRBD1 (6 bases). CDR3 length equals 14 residues. Germline lookup yields CDR1 SGHNT and CDR2 YYREEE (reference sequence). Trimming shortened V by 0 bases and J by 3 bases, and 10 bases separated the two germline ends.

This clone was seen just once. The chain combines TRBV28 with TRBJ1-2, with TRBD1 matching over 8 bases. The germline gives CDR1 MDHEN, CDR2 SYDVKM. This CDR3 region has 13 residues. Trimming removed 6 bases from V and 4 bases from J; junction bases left unmatched: 4. CDR3 coding DNA: TGTGCCAGCAGGCCGGACAGGGTCTATGGCTACACCTTC. Translation: CASRPDRVYGYTF.

This clone has only a few counts. V and J are TRBV2 and TRBJ1-2; 9 positions agree with TRBD1. Germline V CDR1 and CDR2: SNHLY, FYNNEI. CDR3 length: 13 amino acids. Unmatched junction bases numbered 6, after V lost 9 bases and J lost 4 bases. The CDR3 nucleotides read TGTGCCAGTATACAGGGGGCAGGCTATGGCTACACCTTC. Protein product: CASIQGAGYGYTF. Looking up the rest from reference TRBV2 and TRBJ1-2 gives the full variable domain: EPEVTQTPSHQVTQMGQEVILRCVPISNHLYFYWYRQILGQKVEFLVSFYNNEISEKSEIFDDQFSVERPDGSNFTLKIRSTKLEDSAMYFCASIQGAGYGYTFGSGTRLTVV.

With regard to this clone: Other nucleotide sequences in the sample specify the same CDR3. The gene calls are TRBV7-6 and TRBJ2-5, with TRBD2 as a possible D gene (5 bases). This CDR3 region has 14 residues. V was clipped by 0 bases and J by 4 bases, with 9 bases between them. Germline CDR1 reads SGHVS; CDR2 reads FNYEAQ. The CDR3: CASSLAAGGETQYF. The CDR3 coding sequence is TGTGCCAGCAGCTTAGCGGCAGGAGGAGAGACCCAGTACTTC.

The chain couples TRBV28 to TRBJ1-4; unclear D gene. The germline gives CDR1 MDHEN, CDR2 SYDVKM. This CDR3 has 15 residues. Trimming pared 4 bases from V and 7 bases from J, leaving 16 bases between. CDR3 in amino acids: CASSSLGLGAEKLFF. The DNA of the CDR3 is TGTGCCAGCAGTTCGCTGGGGTTGGGAGCTGAAAAACTGTTTTTT.

The chain couples TRBV5-6 to TRBJ2-3, with D possibly TRBD2 on 6 matching bases. Trimming shortened V by 2 bases and J by 4 bases, and 17 bases separated the two germline ends. This CDR3 has 16 amino acids. Per germline, CDR1 SGHDT and CDR2 YYEEEE. CDR3: CASSLGGAGLADTQYF. As DNA, the CDR3 is TGTGCCAGCAGCTTAGGCGGGGCAGGGCTAGCAGATACGCAGTATTTT.

The V call is TRBV30, the J call TRBJ2-2; 9 bases are a match to TRBD1. The CDR3 runs to 14 residues. Germline CDR1 and CDR2: GTSNPN and SVGIG (reference sequence). The V and J ends lost 4 bases and 6 bases, in that order; junction bases with no gene match: 6. The CDR3 DNA is TGTGCCTGGACCGGGACAGGGTTTTCCGGGGAGCTGTTTTTT. This encodes CAWTGTGFSGELFF.

V is TRBV4-1 and J is TRBJ1-1, with D perhaps matching TRBD1 (6 bases). The CDR3 contains 15 residues. The V end was cut by 3 bases, the J end by 7 bases, with 18 bases between. Germline values: CDR1 MGHRA, CDR2 YSYEKL. The CDR3 protein is CASSHRGAGEGEAFF. The DNA of the CDR3 is TGCGCCAGCAGCCACCGGGGGGCAGGGGAGGGTGAAGCTTTCTTT.

The V gene is TRBV6-5, the J gene TRBJ1-2; TRBD1 matches at 9 bases. J lost 8 bases, V lost 2 bases, and 9 bases had no gene match. This CDR3 contains 15 residues. Germline V lookup: CDR1 MNHEY, CDR2 SVGAGI. CDR3 in DNA: TGTGCCAGCAGTTACACCGGGACAGGGTCACGAGGCTACACCTTC. As protein: CASSYTGTGSRGYTF.

This clone has more than one count but fewer than ten. This chain links TRBV14 with TRBJ2-1; 8 nucleotides line up with TRBD2. With V trimmed by 4 bases and J by 1 base, 9 bases remained unmatched. The CDR3 has 17 amino acids. Germline CDR1 SGHDN, CDR2 FVKESK. The CDR3 region has the DNA TGTGCCAGCAGCCCAGGGGTTGGCGGGAGGTCCTACAATGAGCAGTTCTTC. It translates to CASSPGVGGRSYNEQFF.

This chain links TRBV19 with TRBJ1-1; D remains ambiguous. Germline V gene data show CDR1 as LNHDA and CDR2 as SQIVND (reference sequence). Trimming shortened V by 0 bases and J by 2 bases, and 4 bases separated the two germline ends. CDR3 size: 13 residues. The CDR3 protein is CASSIDSNTEAFF. In nucleotides, the CDR3 is TGTGCCAGTAGTATAGATTCAAACACTGAAGCTTTCTTT.

This clone was detected only once. The chain is built from TRBV7-9 and TRBJ1-2, with no clear D. The CDR3 loop spans 14 amino acids. The V end lost 1 base, the J end lost 3 bases, and 9 bases lay between the germline ends. Germline CDR1 reads SEHNR; CDR2 reads FQNEAQ (reference sequence). CDR3 DNA sequence: TGTGCCAGCAGCTTAGAGAAGCCTGACTATGGCTACACCTTC. As protein: CASSLEKPDYGYTF.

J is TRBJ1-3 and V is TRBV10-2; D possibly corresponds to TRBD1 (6 bases). With 0 bases removed from V and 2 bases from J, the gap between germline ends came to 8 bases. Germline values: CDR1 WSHSY, CDR2 SAAADI. The CDR3 is made up of 15 amino acids. As DNA, the CDR3 is TGCGCCAGCAGTGAGTCGAACAGGGCTGGAAACACCATATATTTT. As protein: CASSESNRAGNTIYF.

This clone came up once. The chain has TRBV30 and TRBJ1-2; D remains ambiguous. This CDR3 comprises 13 residues. Deletions cut 2 bases from V and 4 bases from J, with 11 bases between. Germline CDR1 and CDR2: GTSNPN and SVGIG (reference sequence). CDR3 sequence (DNA): TGTGCCTGGAGTACCCGGGTCGGCTATGGCTACACCTTC. This translates into CAWSTRVGYGYTF.

V usage is TRBV11-2 and J usage is TRBJ1-1; D unclear. CDR1 and CDR2 from the germline V gene are SGHAT and FQNNGV. The CDR3 length is 14 residues. Trimming took off 1 base at V and 1 base at J, with 7 bases between the two ends. DNA for the CDR3: TGTGCCAGCAGCTTAGTTGCAGGGAACACTGAAGCTTTCTTT. Translating gives CASSLVAGNTEAFF.

This clone appeared a single time. The V call is TRBV19, the J call TRBJ2-1; 11 nucleotides align to TRBD2. CDR1 LNHDA and CDR2 SQIVND come from the germline V gene (reference sequence). The CDR3 runs 16 residues. V lost 3 bases to trimming and J lost 7 bases; unmatched junction nucleotides: 8. The CDR3 reads CASSMPLAGGANEQFF. The CDR3 DNA reads as TGTGCCAGTAGTATGCCCCTAGCGGGAGGCGCTAATGAGCAGTTCTTC.

The chain's CDR3 is CASSVQGNYGYTF. The DNA for the CDR3 is TGTGCCAGCAGCGTACAGGGGAACTATGGCTACACCTTC. The chain recombines TRBV9 with TRBJ1-2; a possible D gene is TRBD1 (6 bases). The CDR3 extends over 13 amino acids. Germline CDR1 reads SGDLS; CDR2 reads YYNGEE. With 1 base removed from V and 2 bases from J, the gap between germline ends came to 6 bases.

This rearrangement joins TRBV28 to TRBJ2-2; D might be TRBD1 (5 bases). The CDR3 is made up of 15 amino acids. Trimming removed 2 bases from V and 2 bases from J, with 9 bases in between. Germline V gene data show CDR1 as MDHEN and CDR2 as SYDVKM. The CDR3 spells CASSLVGANTGELFF. The CDR3 nucleotides are TGTGCCAGCAGTTTAGTAGGGGCTAACACCGGGGAGCTGTTTTTT.

The chain couples TRBV6-5 to TRBJ2-1; 14 bases fit TRBD2. Trimming cost V 5 bases and J 4 bases; bases outside gene matches: 1. Germline CDR1 is MNHEY and CDR2 is SVGAGI. This CDR3 is built from 15 residues. CDR3 nucleotide sequence: TGTGCCAGCAGTGGGACTAGCGGGGGTTACAATGAGCAGTTCTTC. Amino acids: CASSGTSGGYNEQFF.

The CDR3 protein is CASSLVAGGPYNEQFF. CDR3 bases: TGTGCCAGCAGCTTAGTAGCGGGGGGGCCCTACAATGAGCAGTTCTTC. The chain is built from TRBV7-9 and TRBJ2-1, with TRBD2 matching 11 bases. The germline gives CDR1 SEHNR, CDR2 FQNEAQ (reference sequence). The CDR3 extends over 16 amino acids. V lost 1 base and J lost 2; bases outside the gene matches: 1.

The V call is TRBV2, the J call TRBJ1-5, with D possibly being TRBD1 (6 bases). The CDR3 length is 16 residues. Trimming removed 7 bases from V and 2 bases from J, with 18 bases in between. Germline loops: CDR1 SNHLY, CDR2 FYNNEI. The CDR3 DNA follows: TGTGCCAGCACAATGGAAAATTCAGGGGGCAATCAGCCCCAGCATTTT. Translating it yields CASTMENSGGNQPQHF. The full variable domain, rest sourced from reference TRBV2 and TRBJ1-5, is EPEVTQTPSHQVTQMGQEVILRCVPISNHLYFYWYRQILGQKVEFLVSFYNNEISEKSEIFDDQFSVERPDGSNFTLKIRSTKLEDSAMYFCASTMENSGGNQPQHFGDGTRLSIL.

The rearrangement joins TRBV2 to TRBJ1-1, with a tentative D call TRBD1 (5 bases). Trimming took 3 bases from V and 1 from J, leaving 12 bases between them. Germline V gives CDR1 SNHLY, CDR2 FYNNEI. The CDR3 runs to 15 residues. The chain's CDR3 is CASSERGLPNTEAFF. Here the CDR3 DNA reads TGTGCCAGCAGTGAGAGGGGACTCCCGAACACTGAAGCTTTCTTT. The whole variable domain, remainder taken from reference TRBV2 and TRBJ1-1, is EPEVTQTPSHQVTQMGQEVILRCVPISNHLYFYWYRQILGQKVEFLVSFYNNEISEKSEIFDDQFSVERPDGSNFTLKIRSTKLEDSAMYFCASSERGLPNTEAFFGQGTRLTVV.

This rearrangement joins TRBV5-4 to TRBJ2-7; TRBD2 matches 10 bases. The trim removed 5 bases at V and 7 bases at J, leaving 9 bases unmatched. The CDR3 runs to 14 residues. Germline V CDR1 and CDR2: SGHNT, YYREEE (reference sequence). The CDR3 nucleotides read TGTGCCAGCAGATTAGCGGGAGGTAGTGTAGAGCAGTACTTC. Translation: CASRLAGGSVEQYF.